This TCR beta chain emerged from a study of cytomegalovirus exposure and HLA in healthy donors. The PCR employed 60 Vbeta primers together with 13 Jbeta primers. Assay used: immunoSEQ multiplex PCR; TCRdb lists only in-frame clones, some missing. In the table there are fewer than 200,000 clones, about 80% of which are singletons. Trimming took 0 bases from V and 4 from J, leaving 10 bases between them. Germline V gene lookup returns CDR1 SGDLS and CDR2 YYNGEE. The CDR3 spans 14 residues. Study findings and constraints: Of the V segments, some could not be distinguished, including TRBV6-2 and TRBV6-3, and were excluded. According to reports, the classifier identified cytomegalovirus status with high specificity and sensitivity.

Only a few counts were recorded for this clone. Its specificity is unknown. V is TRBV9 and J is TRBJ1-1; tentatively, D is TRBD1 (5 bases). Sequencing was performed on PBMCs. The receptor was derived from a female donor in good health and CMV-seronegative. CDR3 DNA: TGTGCCAGCAGCGTAGCCCGGGGGGGCACTGAAGCTTTCTTT. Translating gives CASSVARGGTEAFF.